This T cell receptor beta chain was recovered during a study of T-cell memory formation after mild COVID-19. Constant-segment primers served in 5'RACE that generated TCR alpha and TCR beta cDNA libraries bearing sample barcodes and UMIs. TCRdb called the 5' RACE reads again in MiXCR, with one record for every CDR3 protein. The sample holds a few hundred thousand distinct CDR3 sequences, around 21% seen once. The length of the CDR3 is 19 residues. The germline CDR1 and CDR2 sequences are SGHNT and YYREEE (reference sequence). Trimming took 2 bases from V and 3 from J; bases not matched to a gene: 7. The sequencing input was PBMCs or a T cell subset sorted from them (not recorded which). V usage is TRBV5-4 and J usage is TRBJ2-2; TRBD2 aligns across 16 bases. The sequence was obtained from an adult woman who had mild COVID-19 (a few samples of this study predate the infection). Cell type and time point are not known. The DNA of the CDR3 is TGTGCCAGCAGCTTCTTGGGACTAGCGGGAGGGCCCCACACCGGGGAGCTGTTTTTT. It specifies CASSFLGLAGGPHTGELFF. The full variable domain, with the rest looked up from reference TRBV5-4 and TRBJ2-2, is ETGVTQSPTHLIKTRGQQVTLRCSSQSGHNTVSWYQQALGQGPQFIFQYYREEENGRGNFPPRFSGLQFPNYSSELNVNALELDDSALYLCASSFLGLAGGPHTGELFFGEGSRLTVL.